The 14 T cell receptor beta chains below all came from one sample that was sequenced in a study of Graves' ophthalmopathy and Graves' hyperthyroidism. The authors amplified TCR beta CDR3 regions, and they did so from RNA transcripts for repertoire sequencing. The authors performed first-round RT-PCR with HTBI primers and then a second-round multiplex PCR. TCRdb recomputed calls from the multiplex PCR reads with MiXCR, one row per CDR3 protein. The table has about 660,000 distinct CDR3 sequences, roughly 41% seen once. Material for sequencing was peripheral blood. All receptors derive from an adult man with Graves' ophthalmopathy.

This clonotype occurred many times. The gene calls are TRBV20-1 and TRBJ1-2, with TRBD1 matching over 7 bases. CDR3 length: 12 residues. The V and J ends lost 3 bases and 11 bases, in that order; junction bases with no gene match: 9. Germline V gene data show CDR1 as DFQATT and CDR2 as SNEGSKA (reference sequence). The DNA of the CDR3 is TGCAGTGCTAGGGAAGACAGGGAACTTTACACCTTC. The encoded protein is CSAREDRELYTF.

This rearrangement joins TRBV12-3 or TRBV12-4 to TRBJ2-5, with D perhaps given as TRBD1 or TRBD2 (5 bases each). This CDR3 has 14 residues. With 8 bases removed from V and 1 base from J, the gap between germline ends came to 14 bases. The CDR3, as DNA: TGTGCCAGCGGGACGGACAACCTCCAAGAGACCCAGTACTTC. Protein product: CASGTDNLQETQYF.

The chain uses TRBV25-1 and TRBJ1-2; 9 bases match TRBD1. This CDR3 is 13 amino acids long. Germline trimming cut 8 bases from V and 4 bases from J; bases unmatched to any gene: 5. Germline CDR1 and CDR2: MGHDK and SYGVNS. The CDR3 sequence is CASVGTGSYGYTF. The CDR3 DNA sequence: TGTGCCAGCGTTGGGACAGGGAGCTATGGCTACACCTTC.

This clonotype was observed at least ten times. V is TRBV7-6 and J is TRBJ1-1; D perhaps matches TRBD1 (5 bases). The CDR3 runs 14 residues. In germline, CDR1 is SGHVS, CDR2 FNYEAQ. V was shortened by 3 bases and J by 4 bases, with 12 bases between the two germline ends. This chain's CDR3 is CASSLGLGPTEAFF. As DNA, the CDR3 is TGTGCCAGCAGCTTGGGGTTGGGGCCCACTGAAGCTTTCTTT.

This clonotype has ten or more counts. The V and J genes are TRBV9 and TRBJ2-7; D might be TRBD1 (6 bases). The germline V gene has CDR1 SGDLS and CDR2 YYNGEE. The length of the CDR3 is 13 residues. The germline V and J ends were trimmed by 3 bases and 6 bases, with 13 bases remaining between them. This CDR3 is CASSAHRVSEQYF. The DNA of the CDR3 is TGTGCCAGCAGCGCACACAGGGTTTCCGAGCAGTACTTC.

This clonotype showed up many times. This sequence joins TRBV5-5 and TRBJ1-2; TRBD1 aligns across 7 bases. Unmatched junction bases numbered 5, after V lost 4 bases and J lost 5 bases. Per germline, CDR1 SGHKS and CDR2 YYEKEE (reference sequence). The CDR3 totals 13 residues. The CDR3 DNA reads as TGTGCCAGCAGCGTACAGGGGAGGTATGGCTACACCTTC. This sequence encodes CASSVQGRYGYTF.

As for this clonotype: The conserved phenylalanine or tryptophan normally closing the CDR3 is absent here, so this likely arose from a read error. The chain is built from TRBV29-1 and TRBJ1-1; D may be TRBD1 (5 bases). The germline V gene encodes CDR1 SQVTM and CDR2 ANQGSEA. V was shortened by 8 bases and J by 4 bases, with 14 bases between the two germline ends. CDR3 length equals 12 residues. The CDR3: CSWGIRATEAFS. The CDR3 coding sequence is TGCAGCTGGGGGATAAGGGCCACTGAAGCTTTCTCT.

In its sample, this clonotype was seen many times. The chain is built from TRBV7-2 and TRBJ2-5; D might be TRBD2 (5 bases). The V end lost 5 bases, the J end lost 5 bases, and 15 bases lay between the germline ends. CDR3 length equals 14 residues. Per germline, CDR1 SGHTA and CDR2 FQGNSA. The CDR3 bases are TGTGCCAGCAGCAAAGGACTGACTCGGGAGACCCAGTACTTC. This gives the protein CASSKGLTRETQYF.

The rearrangement links TRBV7-9 to TRBJ2-2; D is perhaps TRBD2 (5 bases). Trimming shortened V by 4 bases and J by 5 bases, and 17 bases separated the two germline ends. Germline V CDR1 and CDR2: SEHNR, FQNEAQ (reference sequence). The CDR3 is 16 amino acids. The CDR3 region is CASSSQLGSGTGELFF. CDR3 nucleotides: TGTGCCAGCAGCTCTCAACTAGGGTCGGGAACCGGGGAGCTGTTTTTT. The full variable domain, rest sourced from reference TRBV7-9 and TRBJ2-2, is DTGVSQNPRHKITKRGQNVTFRCDPISEHNRLYWYRQTLGQGPEFLTYFQNEAQLEKSRLLSDRFSAERPKGSFSTLEIQRTEQGDSAMYLCASSSQLGSGTGELFFGEGSRLTVL.

At least ten counts were recorded for this clonotype. The chain joins TRBV12-3 or TRBV12-4 to TRBJ1-2; D possibly corresponds to TRBD1 (6 bases). V was pared by 5 bases and J by 7 bases, with 20 bases between. This CDR3 has 15 amino acids. In DNA form, the CDR3 reads TGTGCCAGCAGTACTACGCGGCCAGGGGAAAGTGGCTACACCTTC. Amino acid sequence: CASSTTRPGESGYTF.

The chain carries TRBV6-6 and TRBJ1-1, with D hard to call. V lost 0 bases to trimming and J lost 6 bases, with 11 bases between them. The germline V gene encodes CDR1 MNHNY and CDR2 SVGAGI (reference sequence). The CDR3 contains 14 residues. The CDR3 region is CASSYSGSWAEAFF. The CDR3 DNA follows: TGTGCCAGCAGTTACTCGGGCTCTTGGGCTGAAGCTTTCTTT.

The chain recombines TRBV2 with TRBJ1-2, with D possibly matching TRBD1 (5 bases). Germline V gene data show CDR1 as SNHLY and CDR2 as FYNNEI. The V end was cut by 6 bases, the J end by 5 bases, with 19 bases between. This CDR3 region has 15 residues. In nucleotides, the CDR3 is TGTGCCAGCAGCATCGCGGGAGGGGCTTTATATGGCTACACCTTC. Its translation: CASSIAGGALYGYTF.

The V call is TRBV10-3, the J call TRBJ2-3; weak D call: TRBD1 (6 bases). The CDR3 loop spans 14 amino acids. Germline lookup yields CDR1 ENHRY and CDR2 SYGVKD. V gave up 5 bases and J gave up 5 bases, with 14 bases separating them. CDR3 nucleotides: TGTGCCATCAGTACCTCAACAGGGATAGATACGCAGTATTTT. Its translation is CAISTSTGIDTQYF.

The chain carries TRBV11-1 and TRBJ1-1, with D perhaps matching TRBD1 (6 bases). Between the trimmed V and J ends, which lost 4 bases and 1 base, there was a span of 13 bases. Germline loops: CDR1 SGHAT, CDR2 FQDESV (reference sequence). The CDR3 is 15 residues long. The CDR3 DNA is TGTGCCAGCAGCTCTACAGGGAGGGAGAACACTGAAGCTTTCTTT. Translation gives CASSSTGRENTEAFF. Full variable domain (outside the CDR3, taken from reference TRBV11-1 and TRBJ1-1): EAEVAQSPRYKITEKSQAVAFWCDPISGHATLYWYRQILGQGPELLVQFQDESVVDDSQLPKDRFSAERLKGVDSTLKIQPAELGDSAMYLCASSSTGRENTEAFFGQGTRLTVV.